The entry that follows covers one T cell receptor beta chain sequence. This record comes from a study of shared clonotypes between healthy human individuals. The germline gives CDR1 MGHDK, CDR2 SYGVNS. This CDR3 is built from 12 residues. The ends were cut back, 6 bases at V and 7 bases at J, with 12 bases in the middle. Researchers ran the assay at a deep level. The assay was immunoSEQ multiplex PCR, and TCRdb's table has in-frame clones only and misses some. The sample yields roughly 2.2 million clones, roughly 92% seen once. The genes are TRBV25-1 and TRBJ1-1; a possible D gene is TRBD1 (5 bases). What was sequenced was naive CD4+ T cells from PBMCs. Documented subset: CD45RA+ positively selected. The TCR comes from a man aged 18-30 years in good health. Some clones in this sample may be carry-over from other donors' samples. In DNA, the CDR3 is TGTGCCAGCAGCGAGGGGCAGGGTGAAGCTTTCTTT. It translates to CASSEGQGEAFF.